One sample yielded the 8 T cell receptor beta chains listed below, sequenced in a study of regulatory T cells in long-lasting Graves disease listed by TCRdb under 2021. The library relied on multiplex PCR. Sequencing used an Illumina HiSeq 4000. iRepertoire HTBI primers and Arm-PCR amplification of CDR3 regions were used to construct TCR beta libraries. The public reads were reprocessed in TCRdb via fastp at Q25 and MiXCR, keeping in-frame beta chains. Each entry merges the rows of one CDR3 protein and shows their most common DNA and genes. Within this sample are about 450,000 distinct CDR3 sequences, with around 15% of them counted one time only. The top ten clonotypes cover approximately 19% of the sample. Reading the label with the study, this specimen's time point is: newly diagnosed GD, antithyroid drugs for less than 3 months. RNA was extracted from PBMCs in TRIzol for both TCR sequencing and RNA sequencing.

These same records also appear under a second study, on T cells in Graves' hyperthyroidism and ophthalmopathy.

Sample: peripheral blood mononuclear cells (PBMCs), taken at new diagnosis, from a patient treated with antithyroid drugs. Source of these receptors: a woman in her fifties or sixties with Graves disease. Donor details come from another sample of the same person, matched by shared clones.

V usage is TRBV29-1 and J usage is TRBJ2-5; 8 bases match TRBD2. The V segment lost 7 bases and the J segment 1 base; nucleotides outside the gene matches: 8. This CDR3 has 14 amino acids. The V gene's germline CDR1 is SQVTM and CDR2 ANQGSEA. The CDR3 DNA is TGCAGCGCTCGGTCTAGCGGGTTCCAAGAGACCCAGTACTTC. This sequence encodes CSARSSGFQETQYF.

This clonotype was found many times. This CDR3 reads CASMSGRSDTQYF. The DNA for the CDR3 is TGTGCCAGCATGAGCGGGAGGTCGGATACGCAGTATTTT. The V gene is TRBV14, the J gene TRBJ2-3; 9 bases are shared with TRBD2. Germline values: CDR1 SGHDN, CDR2 FVKESK. J gave up 6 bases and V 7 bases, and 5 bases lay outside the gene matches. This CDR3 comprises 13 residues. Full variable domain (outside the CDR3, taken from reference TRBV14 and TRBJ2-3): EAGVTQFPSHSVIEKGQTVTLRCDPISGHDNLYWYRRVMGKEIKFLLHFVKESKQDESGMPNNRFLAERTGGTYSTLKVQPAELEDSGVYFCASMSGRSDTQYFGPGTRLTVL.

This clonotype has ten or more counts. This chain uses TRBV12-3 or TRBV12-4 with TRBJ2-1, with TRBD2 identical over 10 bases. V lost 10 bases to trimming and J lost 7 bases; unmatched junction nucleotides: 13. The CDR3 is made up of 15 amino acids. The CDR3 DNA reads as TGTGCCACAACCCCTACTAGCGGGAATACAAATGAGCAGTTCTTC. Translating gives CATTPTSGNTNEQFF.

The table lists this clonotype with many counts. V gene TRBV3-1 combines with J gene TRBJ2-1, with a tentative D call TRBD2 (5 bases). From germline, CDR1 is LGHDT and CDR2 YNNKEL (reference sequence). The CDR3 sequence is 14 residues long. V shed 2 bases and J shed 9 bases, with 14 bases lying between them. CDR3 protein: CASSQQLGSSEQFF. Written as DNA, the CDR3 is TGTGCCAGCAGCCAACAACTAGGAAGCTCTGAGCAGTTCTTC.

At least ten counts were recorded for this clonotype. V and J are TRBV27 and TRBJ2-1; 8 bases align to TRBD2. Per germline, CDR1 MNHEY and CDR2 SMNVEV (reference sequence). There are 14 residues in the CDR3. Trimming took 5 bases from V and 5 from J; bases not matched to a gene: 5. The CDR3 DNA sequence: TGTGCCAGCAGTGGTAGCGGGGCAAACAATGAGCAGTTCTTC. Its protein is CASSGSGANNEQFF.

On this clonotype: One junction end disagrees with the germline gene, perhaps due to a read error. This rearrangement joins TRBV5-1 to TRBJ2-5; 7 bases agree with TRBD2. CDR3 length: 15 residues. The V gene's germline CDR1 is SGHRS and CDR2 YFSETQ. In nucleotides, the CDR3 is TGCGCCAGCAGCTTGGCAGCGGGACTTAACAATGAGCGGTTCTTC. This sequence encodes CASSLAAGLNNERFF.

In its sample, this clonotype was seen a few times. The CDR3 sequence is CASSVGVQNTEAFF. The CDR3, as DNA: TGTGCCAGCAGCGTAGGTGTCCAAAACACTGAAGCTTTCTTT. V is TRBV9 and J is TRBJ1-1; the D is unclear. This CDR3 contains 14 residues. Germline assignment: CDR1 SGDLS and CDR2 YYNGEE. Between the trimmed V and J ends, which lost 0 bases and 2 bases, there was a span of 8 bases.

This clonotype was counted a few times. The V gene is TRBV18, the J gene TRBJ1-6; D is ambiguous. The V gene lost 2 bases and the J gene lost 3 bases, with 11 bases spanning the gap. CDR1 and CDR2 (germline): KGHSH, LQKENI. The CDR3 runs to 16 residues. In DNA, the CDR3 is TGTGCCAGCTCACCAACTGAGAGGAGCTATAATTCACCCCTCCACTTT. Translation: CASSPTERSYNSPLHF.